This TCR beta chain was profiled in a study of technical replicates of blood from a few donors. This clone was detected only a few times. TCRdb's copy holds only in-frame clones and misses some; the assay was immunoSEQ multiplex PCR. The sample has about 70,000 clones, about 94% seen once. V lost 3 bases, J lost 5 bases, and 7 bases stayed unmatched. Germline V gene lookup returns CDR1 SGDLS and CDR2 YYNGEE. There are 15 residues in the CDR3. The receptor was derived from a human donor in good health. This chain connects TRBV9 to TRBJ1-2, with TRBD1 identical over 10 bases. Sequenced: T cells isolated from PBMCs. This CDR3 reads CASSADRGRGYGYTF. Here the CDR3 DNA reads TGTGCCAGCAGCGCAGACAGGGGGCGAGGGTATGGCTACACCTTC.